This is a list of T cell receptor beta chains from one sample in a study of cytotoxic CD8 clonotypes in ibrutinib-treated CLL. TCRdb's copy holds only in-frame clones and misses some; the assay was immunoSEQ multiplex PCR. The sample has under 300,000 clones, approximately 79% seen once; the top ten hold approximately 5.1%. The specimen was PBMCs, collected at disease progression, from a patient treated with ibrutinib. These receptors all stem from a human donor with chronic lymphocytic leukemia. Each CDR3 is given with its conserved first and last residue. A D gene is named only where the DNA matches it firmly. Clone size is not always given. Where it is, it says once, few, many or a class for expanded clones.

CDR3aa | CDR3nt | d_gene | len | abundance | j_gene | v_gene
CASSSTLTRYSTDTQYF | TGTGCCAGCAGCTCGACACTTACTAGATATAGCACAGATACGCAGTATTTT | . | 17 | . | TRBJ2-3 | TRBV7-2
CASSLTQNSYEQYF | TGCGCCAGCAGTCTAACTCAAAACTCCTACGAGCAGTACTTC | . | 14 | once | TRBJ2-7 | TRBV10-1
CASSQDRGNRGAETQYF | TGCGCCAGCAGCCAAGATCGGGGTAACAGGGGGGCAGAGACCCAGTACTTC | TRBD1 | 17 | . | TRBJ2-5 | TRBV4-1
CASSQASGGLFNEQFF | TGTGCCAGCAGCCAAGCGAGCGGCGGGCTTTTCAATGAGCAGTTCTTC | . | 16 | . | TRBJ2-1 | TRBV14
CASSFGRRAEAFF | TGTGCCAGCAGTTTCGGTAGACGGGCTGAAGCTTTCTTT | . | 13 | . | TRBJ1-1 | TRBV27
CASSLVGIWLYEQYF | TGTGCCAGCAGCTTAGTGGGTATTTGGTTGTACGAGCAGTACTTC | . | 15 | few | TRBJ2-7 | TRBV7-8
CASSLRTGVGNTIYF | TGTGCCAGCAGCTTAAGAACGGGGGTCGGAAACACCATATATTTT | . | 15 | . | TRBJ1-3 | TRBV7-9
CASSLRTASNTEAFF | TGCGCCAGCAGCTTACGGACGGCCTCAAACACTGAAGCTTTCTTT | . | 15 | few | TRBJ1-1 | TRBV5-1
CASSPPGSYEQYF | TGTGCCAGCTCACCACCCGGGTCCTACGAGCAGTACTTC | . | 13 | . | TRBJ2-7 | TRBV18
CASSFGGAGASDTQYF | TGTGCCAGCAGTTTTGGTGGAGCGGGAGCATCAGATACGCAGTATTTT | TRBD2 | 16 | . | TRBJ2-3 | TRBV27
CASSIYNEQFF | TGTGCCAGTAGTATCTACAATGAGCAGTTCTTC | . | 11 | . | TRBJ2-1 | TRBV19
CASNAYRGGEQYF | TGTGCCTCAAACGCCTATAGGGGGGGCGAGCAGTACTTC | . | 13 | . | TRBJ2-7 | TRBV19
CASSLASGSRYEQYF | TGTGCCAGCAGTTTAGCTAGCGGGTCTAGGTACGAGCAGTACTTC | TRBD2 | 15 | . | TRBJ2-7 | TRBV27
CASSLSGSPSYEQYF | TGTGCCAGCAGCCTTAGCGGGAGTCCGTCCTACGAGCAGTACTTC | TRBD2 | 15 | . | TRBJ2-7 | TRBV6-5
CASSLTSGAYNEQFF | TGTGCCAGCAGTCTTACTAGCGGGGCCTACAATGAGCAGTTCTTC | TRBD2 | 15 | . | TRBJ2-1 | TRBV7-2
CASSYLPGTGTYEQYF | TGTGCCAGCAGTTACCTCCCCGGGACAGGCACCTACGAGCAGTACTTC | TRBD1 | 16 | . | TRBJ2-7 | TRBV6-5
CASERLRGNEQYF | TGTGCCAGCGAAAGGCTTCGGGGGAACGAGCAGTACTTC | . | 13 | few | TRBJ2-7 | TRBV11-2
CASSSQGDTQYF | TGTGCCAGCAGTTCCCAAGGAGATACGCAGTATTTT | . | 12 | . | TRBJ2-3 | TRBV6-5